This T cell receptor (beta chain) is drawn from a study of vaccination and CD4 T cells after COVID-19. On the study more broadly: Post-vaccine sample collection happened at a median of about 72 days after dose two, ranging 14 to 241. Investigators stimulated cells with overlapping spike peptides drawn from SARS-CoV-2, HCoV-NL63, HCoV-OC43 and HCoV-229E.

Comments on this clonotype: What it binds is not known.

Treatment noted: roughly 10-day PBMC culture with coronavirus spike peptide pools or control peptides (ViraFEST assay). V was pared by 0 bases and J by 6 bases, with 2 bases of the junction left unmatched. CDR3 length: 14 amino acids. Per germline, CDR1 SGHNT and CDR2 YYREEE (reference sequence). The study sequenced cultured CD4+ T cell DNA using the Oncomine TCR Beta short-read assay. TCRdb processed the PCR reads anew with MiXCR; each CDR3 protein has one entry. The sample contains 11,000 to 15,000 distinct CDR3 sequences, 40% of which appear only once. The chain couples TRBV5-4 to TRBJ2-2; 7 bases map to TRBD2. Source material: CD4+ T cells from blood, cultured in vitro. The sequence was obtained from a human donor who had recovered from COVID-19. CDR3 in amino acids: CASSLERGAGELFF. The CDR3, as DNA: TGTGCCAGCAGCTTGGAGCGGGGTGCCGGGGAGCTGTTTTTT.